This entry is about one T cell receptor (beta chain). What it binds is not known. The data stem from a study of cytomegalovirus exposure and HLA in healthy donors. The study, taken as a whole, reports: Prediction of most subjects' HLA-A and HLA-B alleles by TCR beta sequences was reportedly accurate. Most TCR sequences showed up rarely, but some public TCRs showed up in many donors.

The V gene lost 2 bases and the J gene lost 4 bases, with 14 bases spanning the gap. The germline gives CDR1 SGHVS, CDR2 FQNEAQ. CDR3 length equals 16 residues. PCR involved 60 Vbeta and 13 Jbeta primers. Generated by immunoSEQ multiplex PCR, the TCRdb table keeps only in-frame clones and is missing some. This table has 50,000 or so clones, roughly 76% appearing once. The sample comprised PBMCs. The TCR comes from a man younger than 40 in good health and CMV-seronegative. V and J are TRBV7-8 and TRBJ2-2; weak D call: TRBD2 (6 bases). The CDR3 coding sequence is TGTGCCAGCAGCTTACCACGGGGGTCGGGCACCGGGGAGCTGTTTTTT. The encoded protein is CASSLPRGSGTGELFF.